Sequencing of this T cell receptor beta chain was carried out in a study of blood T cell repertoires in COVID-19. Profiled with immunoSEQ multiplex PCR; TCRdb holds only in-frame clones, not every one. This sample has over 85,000 clones, with around 87% found just once. Source material: peripheral blood. This receptor was obtained from a human donor with acute or convalescent COVID-19. The donor label of this sample is uncertain.

This chain's CDR3 is CASSLLAGRQETQYF. The CDR3 nucleotides read TGTGCCAGCAGCTTACTAGCGGGGCGACAAGAGACCCAGTACTTC. The chain is built from TRBV9 and TRBJ2-5, with TRBD2 matching 10 bases. Germline V gene lookup returns CDR1 SGDLS and CDR2 YYNGEE. The trim removed 4 bases at V and 2 bases at J, leaving 5 bases unmatched. The CDR3 is made up of 15 amino acids.